This TCR beta chain is from a study of T cells in Graves' hyperthyroidism and ophthalmopathy. As for the study in general: Blood from the periphery was taken at initial diagnosis, before any treatment.

Germline V gene sequence: CDR1 PRHDT, CDR2 FYEKMQ (reference sequence). V gave up 4 bases and J gave up 9 bases, with 12 bases separating them. The CDR3 extends over 12 amino acids. Study-level points and caveats: Ophthalmopathy and stable hyperthyroidism were separated by a 13 V-J model. Ophthalmopathy was identified by the model a median approximately 6.4 months ahead of onset.

This clonotype was detected only a few times. The antigen remains undetermined. Patients were aged 18 to 65, had disease duration under 2 months, and had newly diagnosed hyperthyroidism. The TCR beta CDR3 regions underwent amplification using RNA transcripts as the source. A first-round RT-PCR of the TCR CDR3 used the HTBI primer set. TCRdb re-derived calls from the multiplex PCR reads in MiXCR, one entry per CDR3 protein. The sample has hundreds of thousands of distinct CDR3 sequences; roughly 13% are singletons. Source material: blood. V usage is TRBV13 and J usage is TRBJ1-1; D is ambiguous. The clonotype was recovered from a woman under 30 with Graves' hyperthyroidism. CDR3 sequence: CASSSDGWQAFF. The CDR3 bases are TGTGCCAGCAGCTCAGACGGGTGGCAAGCTTTCTTT.